Each of the 30 T cell receptor beta chains below was sequenced from the same sample in a study of CD8+ T cells in alopecia areata. Sequencing relied on a cDNA template that was reverse transcribed from extracted RNA. Profiling relied on immunoSEQ multiplex PCR, and the TCRdb table lists in-frame clones only, not all of them. The sample holds about 120,000 clones, about three fifths seen once. Treatment given: oral pan-JAK inhibitor, 5-10 mg twice daily. Sequencing used CD8+ T cells sorted from blood, obtained at week 4, from a patient treated with tofacitinib. The receptor set was obtained from a human donor with alopecia areata.

This clone has just a few counts. J is TRBJ1-2 and V is TRBV30; no clear D gene. The CDR3 extends over 14 amino acids. The ends were cut back, 7 bases at V and 4 bases at J, with 19 bases in the middle. Germline CDR1 and CDR2: GTSNPN and SVGIG (reference sequence). The CDR3 sequence: CAYADLGLLYGYTF. The DNA for the CDR3 is TGTGCCTACGCCGACCTAGGACTACTCTATGGCTACACCTTC.

The chain is built from TRBV27 and TRBJ2-2; no clear D. This CDR3 contains 13 residues. V lost 4 bases and J lost 7, with 10 bases in between. Germline CDR1 is MNHEY and CDR2 is SMNVEV (reference sequence). CDR3 in amino acids: CASSSPGGGELFF. The DNA of the CDR3 is TGTGCCAGCAGTTCCCCAGGTGGCGGGGAGCTGTTTTTT.

The V gene is TRBV30, the J gene TRBJ2-2; D may correspond to TRBD1 or TRBD2 (5 bases each). Trimming took 3 bases from V and 6 from J, leaving 14 bases between them. The CDR3 consists of 14 residues. Germline lookup yields CDR1 GTSNPN and CDR2 SVGIG (reference sequence). The CDR3 nucleotides read TGTGCCTGGAGCGTTGGGCAGGGACCCGGGGAGCTGTTTTTT. Amino acid sequence: CAWSVGQGPGELFF.

The rearrangement joins TRBV30 to TRBJ1-1; D not certain. V dropped 2 bases and J dropped 4 bases, with 11 bases sitting between them. This CDR3 contains 13 residues. Germline CDR1 and CDR2: GTSNPN and SVGIG (reference sequence). The CDR3 protein is CAWSLAEGTEAFF. The DNA of the CDR3 is TGTGCCTGGAGTCTAGCCGAGGGCACTGAAGCTTTCTTT.

The J gene is TRBJ1-1, the V gene TRBV13; weak D call: TRBD1 (6 bases). Trimming shortened V by 5 bases and J by 7 bases, and 17 bases separated the two germline ends. The germline V gene has CDR1 PRHDT and CDR2 FYEKMQ (reference sequence). This CDR3 region has 14 residues. The CDR3 region has the DNA TGTGCCAGCAGCCCTGGGGCAGGGGCAAATGAAGCTTTCTTT. Its translation is CASSPGAGANEAFF.

The chain combines TRBV15 with TRBJ1-2; D is unclear. Germline CDR1 reads LNHNV; CDR2 reads YYDKDF (reference sequence). V was trimmed by 5 bases and J by 2 bases, leaving 6 bases between them. The CDR3 is 12 residues long. CDR3 nucleotide sequence: TGTGCCACCAGCGTCGGGAACTATGGCTACACCTTC. Translated, it gives CATSVGNYGYTF.

This sequence joins TRBV30 and TRBJ2-5, with TRBD1 as a possible D gene (5 bases). The ends were cut back, 4 bases at V and 1 base at J, with 10 bases in the middle. Germline V gene sequence: CDR1 GTSNPN, CDR2 SVGIG (reference sequence). This CDR3 spans 13 amino acids. CDR3 in amino acids: CAWNDGAQETQYF. DNA for the CDR3: TGTGCCTGGAACGATGGGGCCCAAGAGACCCAGTACTTC. Full variable domain (remainder filled in from reference TRBV30 and TRBJ2-5): SQTIHQWPATLVQPVGSPLSLECTVEGTSNPNLYWYRQAAGRGLQLLFYSVGIGQISSEVPQNLSASRPQDRQFILSSKKLLLSDSGFYLCAWNDGAQETQYFGPGTRLLVL.

This chain connects TRBV7-2 to TRBJ2-5; D tentatively fits TRBD1 or TRBD2 (5 bases each). Germline V gene sequence: CDR1 SGHTA, CDR2 FQGNSA. Trimming shortened V by 3 bases and J by 3 bases, and 20 bases separated the two germline ends. The CDR3 is 17 amino acids. The CDR3 DNA is TGTGCCAGCAGCTTTAGGGGCGGGCGCGAGATGGAAGAGACCCAGTACTTC. It translates to CASSFRGGREMEETQYF.

The rearrangement joins TRBV5-4 to TRBJ1-1; the D gene is possibly TRBD1 (6 bases). The CDR3 contains 18 residues. Trimming took 4 bases from V and 0 from J, leaving 22 bases between them. Germline V gene lookup returns CDR1 SGHNT and CDR2 YYREEE (reference sequence). CDR3 sequence reads: CASSLLVPQGTMNTEAFF. DNA of the CDR3: TGTGCCAGCAGCCTACTAGTGCCGCAGGGGACAATGAACACTGAAGCTTTCTTT.

Of note for this clone: Mismatch with germline at one junction end may stem from a read error. The rearrangement links TRBV29-1 to TRBJ2-3; TRBD2 matches 7 bases. This CDR3 is 8 amino acids long. Germline CDR1 is SQVTM and CDR2 is ANQGSEA. The CDR3 protein is CSLGTMDF. The CDR3 DNA is TGCAGCCTTGGGACTATGGATTTT.

The sample holds a few counts of this clone. The CDR3, as DNA: TGTGCCACCAGCACCGACACCTCCTACGAGCAGTACTTC. The encoded protein is CATSTDTSYEQYF. V and J are TRBV15 and TRBJ2-7, with unresolved D. V was cut by 4 bases and J by 0 bases, with 7 bases left in between. Germline CDR1 reads LNHNV; CDR2 reads YYDKDF (reference sequence). The CDR3 consists of 13 residues.

The rearrangement uses TRBV6-5 and TRBJ2-7; TRBD1 aligns across 10 bases. Losses at the gene ends were 5 bases for V and 4 bases for J; bases not matched to a gene: 5. This CDR3 spans 14 amino acids. Germline assignment: CDR1 MNHEY and CDR2 SVGAGI. CDR3 residues: CASSHRDRGYEQYF. The CDR3 DNA is TGTGCCAGCAGTCACCGGGACAGGGGTTACGAGCAGTACTTC.

This clone appeared a single time. The chain links TRBV19 to TRBJ2-7; tentative D call: TRBD2 (5 bases). The CDR3 length is 16 residues. The germline V gene encodes CDR1 LNHDA and CDR2 SQIVND (reference sequence). Between the trimmed V and J ends, which lost 1 base and 3 bases, there was a span of 16 bases. This CDR3 reads CASSIAGSGLGYEQYF. CDR3 nucleotide sequence: TGTGCCAGTAGTATAGCAGGCTCGGGATTGGGCTACGAGCAGTACTTC.

This chain uses TRBV2 with TRBJ2-1; 8 positions agree with TRBD1. CDR1 and CDR2 (germline): SNHLY, FYNNEI. The J segment lost 0 bases and the V segment lost 5 bases, leaving 6 bases of the junction unmatched. The CDR3 runs 16 residues. CDR3 protein: CASSSGTGSSYNEQFF. CDR3 in DNA: TGTGCCAGCAGTTCCGGGACAGGAAGCTCCTACAATGAGCAGTTCTTC.

This rearrangement joins TRBV27 to TRBJ1-1; tentative D call: TRBD1 (5 bases). Germline values: CDR1 MNHEY, CDR2 SMNVEV (reference sequence). This CDR3 is 14 amino acids long. V gave up 4 bases and J gave up 5 bases, with 14 bases separating them. CDR3 DNA sequence: TGTGCCAGCAGTTGGGGGGTGGGCTCAACTGAAGCTTTCTTT. It translates to CASSWGVGSTEAFF.

Comment on this clone: Other nucleotide sequences in the sample specify the same CDR3. The chain carries TRBV30 and TRBJ2-1, with a tentative D call TRBD2 (5 bases). CDR3 length: 12 residues. Germline V gene sequence: CDR1 GTSNPN, CDR2 SVGIG (reference sequence). V lost 2 bases and J 6 bases, leaving 8 bases between the germline ends. CDR3 sequence reads: CAWSLSGNEQFF. The CDR3 nucleotides are TGTGCCTGGAGTCTGAGCGGCAATGAGCAGTTCTTC.

This clone was detected a few times. The rearrangement uses TRBV27 and TRBJ2-3; TRBD1 matches 8 bases. The CDR3 consists of 19 residues. V lost 0 bases, J lost 2 bases, and 13 bases stayed unmatched. Germline CDR1 is MNHEY and CDR2 is SMNVEV (reference sequence). DNA for the CDR3: TGTGCCAGCAGTTTATCAAGTGGGAAGGACAGGGCCTTCACAGATACGCAGTATTTT. Its translation: CASSLSSGKDRAFTDTQYF.

This clone was seen a handful of times. CDR3: CASSQRRPDDQPQHF. The CDR3, as DNA: TGTGCCAGCAGCCAAAGAAGGCCGGACGATCAGCCCCAGCATTTT. This chain links TRBV14 with TRBJ1-5, with unresolved D. Germline V CDR1 and CDR2: SGHDN, FVKESK. This CDR3 is built from 15 residues. Trimming took 2 bases from V and 5 from J, leaving 13 bases between them.

For the CDR3, the DNA is TGCGCCAGCAGCCAGCCGGGGAGGAGCTCCTACAATGAGCAGTTCTTC. It yields the protein CASSQPGRSSYNEQFF. The V gene is TRBV5-1, the J gene TRBJ2-1, with D perhaps TRBD2 (6 bases). Germline CDR1 reads SGHRS; CDR2 reads YFSETQ. The CDR3 has 16 amino acids. V was clipped by 4 bases and J by 0 bases, with 14 bases between them.

This sequence joins TRBV5-6 and TRBJ2-1, with 10 bases matching TRBD1. Germline V CDR1 and CDR2: SGHDT, YYEEEE. CDR3 length: 17 amino acids. Trimming removed 0 bases from V and 5 bases from J; junction bases left unmatched: 8. The CDR3: CASSLGPGTGDNNEQFF. The CDR3 nucleotides are TGTGCCAGCAGCTTGGGACCCGGGACAGGGGACAACAATGAGCAGTTCTTC.

CDR3 nucleotide sequence: TGTGCCAGCAGTGATTACAGACTAGCGGGGGTACAACAAGAGACCCAGTACTTC. Translation gives CASSDYRLAGVQQETQYF. This chain links TRBV2 with TRBJ2-5, with 12 bases aligning to TRBD2. The germline V gene encodes CDR1 SNHLY and CDR2 FYNNEI. V lost 3 bases to trimming and J lost 2 bases; unmatched junction nucleotides: 10. The CDR3 is made up of 18 amino acids.

This sequence joins TRBV29-1 and TRBJ1-2; tentatively, D is TRBD1 (6 bases). The CDR3 is made up of 12 amino acids. Trimming pared 4 bases from V and 6 bases from J, leaving 12 bases between. Germline CDR1 reads SQVTM; CDR2 reads ANQGSEA. Here the CDR3 DNA reads TGCAGCGTTGTTGGGGGGGCGGATGGCTACACCTTC. This translates into CSVVGGADGYTF.

The V and J genes are TRBV30 and TRBJ2-5; D is tentatively TRBD1 or TRBD2 (6 bases each). The germline V and J ends were trimmed by 4 bases and 4 bases, with 13 bases remaining between them. CDR1 and CDR2 from the germline V gene are GTSNPN and SVGIG (reference sequence). The CDR3 sequence is 13 residues long. The CDR3 here is CAWNPGAGETQYF. CDR3 DNA sequence: TGTGCCTGGAATCCGGGGGCCGGAGAGACCCAGTACTTC.

V gene TRBV29-1 combines with J gene TRBJ1-1; the D gene is possibly TRBD1 (6 bases). With 8 bases removed from V and 3 bases from J, the gap between germline ends came to 10 bases. The CDR3 length is 11 residues. Germline V lookup: CDR1 SQVTM, CDR2 ANQGSEA. DNA for the CDR3: TGCAGCCCTCAGGGGTACACTGAAGCTTTCTTT. Protein: CSPQGYTEAFF.

The rearrangement uses TRBV18 and TRBJ2-5; no firm D call. The CDR3 runs to 11 residues. Looked up from germline, CDR1 is KGHSH and CDR2 is LQKENI. Trimming stripped 1 base from V and 3 bases from J, with 0 bases between. The CDR3 sequence: CASSPQETQYF. The CDR3 DNA sequence: TGTGCCAGCTCACCACAAGAGACCCAGTACTTC.

Only a few counts were recorded for this clone. The chain has TRBV29-1 and TRBJ2-3; D is uncertain. The CDR3 extends over 12 amino acids. V was trimmed by 6 bases and J by 5 bases, leaving 12 bases between them. Germline loops: CDR1 SQVTM, CDR2 ANQGSEA. The CDR3 here is CSVLERLDTQYF. CDR3 coding DNA: TGCAGCGTCTTGGAGAGGCTAGATACGCAGTATTTT.

This sequence joins TRBV30 and TRBJ2-3; weak D call: TRBD2 (5 bases). Looked up from germline, CDR1 is GTSNPN and CDR2 is SVGIG (reference sequence). The CDR3 consists of 14 residues. V was cut by 3 bases and J by 4 bases, with 14 bases left in between. CDR3 loop: CAWSFSSLADTQYF. The CDR3 bases are TGTGCCTGGAGCTTCTCTAGCCTGGCAGATACGCAGTATTTT.

The V and J genes are TRBV7-9 and TRBJ2-1, with D hard to call. This CDR3 spans 16 amino acids. V gave up 4 bases and J gave up 6 bases, with 19 bases separating them. Germline lookup yields CDR1 SEHNR and CDR2 FQNEAQ (reference sequence). The CDR3 here is CASSSLLDAGTNEQFF. As DNA, the CDR3 is TGTGCCAGCAGCTCATTATTGGACGCTGGCACCAATGAGCAGTTCTTC.

This chain joins TRBV29-1 and TRBJ2-7, with D unresolved. The germline V and J ends were trimmed by 7 bases and 1 base, with 14 bases remaining between them. The CDR3 length is 13 residues. The V gene's germline CDR1 is SQVTM and CDR2 ANQGSEA. The CDR3 DNA follows: TGCAGCGCTGAGTGCAGGTTATCCTACGAGCAGTACTTC. It encodes CSAECRLSYEQYF.

This chain uses TRBV6-5 with TRBJ2-1, with TRBD1 matching over 9 bases. V was clipped by 2 bases and J by 10 bases; unmatched bases: 6. The CDR3 runs to 14 residues. Germline V gene lookup returns CDR1 MNHEY and CDR2 SVGAGI. In DNA form, the CDR3 reads TGTGCCAGCAGTTACGGACAGGGGCATTTCGAGCAGTTCTTC. Its protein product is CASSYGQGHFEQFF.